Listed here are 2 T cell receptor beta chains from one sample, sequenced in a study of cytomegalovirus exposure and HLA in healthy donors (TCRdb year 2017). Library prep was done by the immunoSEQ multiplex PCR assay. The multiplex PCR relied on a mix of 60 forward primers for TCR Vbeta segments and 13 reverse primers for TCR Jbeta segments. Held by TCRdb, this immuneACCESS table contains in-frame sequences only and omits some clones. Under half of the omission traces to an unresolved V gene where checked; the cause of the rest is unknown. The sample table shows roughly 180,000 clones, and about 81% are seen once. The ten largest clonotypes hold roughly 1.4% of the sample. The specimen sequenced was PBMCs. These receptor sequences come from a man aged 35-49 years in good health and CMV-seronegative.

V is TRBV5-1 and J is TRBJ2-3, with TRBD1 identical over 8 bases. V trimming: 4 bases; J trimming: 5 bases; junction bases outside the gene matches: 6. Germline V CDR1 and CDR2: SGHRS, YFSETQ. This CDR3 is 14 amino acids long. CDR3: CASSLDREIDTQYF. As DNA, the CDR3 is TGCGCCAGCAGCCTGGACAGGGAAATAGATACGCAGTATTTT.

This chain links TRBV7-9 with TRBJ1-1; D is undetermined. Per germline, CDR1 SEHNR and CDR2 FQNEAQ (reference sequence). Trimming left V 5 bases short and J 2 bases short, with 12 bases between. The CDR3 consists of 14 residues. The chain's CDR3 is CASSQAPANTEAFF. In nucleotides, the CDR3 is TGTGCCAGCAGCCAGGCCCCCGCCAACACTGAAGCTTTCTTT.